Listed below are T cell receptor beta chains from one sample, sequenced in a study of T cells in narcolepsy. Using immunoSEQ multiplex PCR, the repertoire was profiled, and TCRdb retains in-frame clones only, with some absent. The repertoire holds about 24,000 clones, with 75% to 85% as singletons. Material: memory (CD45RA-) CD4+ T cells from blood. These receptors originate from a human donor in good health. The CDR3 runs from the conserved cysteine through the conserved F or W. Each record gives: V gene, J gene, D gene, CDR3 protein, CDR3 DNA. The D gene is left open where the match is weak.

V gene: TRBV18
J gene: TRBJ2-5
D gene: NA
CDR3 protein: CASSPSGRETQYF
CDR3 DNA: TGTGCCAGCTCACCGTCGGGCAGAGAGACCCAGTACTTC

V gene: TRBV5-1
J gene: TRBJ2-4
D gene: TRBD2
CDR3 protein: CASSLRGSTSGIKNIQYF
CDR3 DNA: TGCGCCAGCAGCTTAAGGGGTTCGACTAGCGGGATCAAAAACATTCAGTACTTC

V gene: TRBV6-5
J gene: TRBJ2-2
D gene: NA
CDR3 protein: CASVGGPGELFF
CDR3 DNA: TGTGCCAGCGTTGGTGGTCCCGGGGAGCTGTTTTTT

V gene: TRBV28
J gene: TRBJ1-2
D gene: NA
CDR3 protein: CASSAGGPNYGYTF
CDR3 DNA: TGTGCCAGCAGTGCAGGAGGTCCTAACTATGGCTACACCTTC

V gene: TRBV20-1
J gene: TRBJ2-1
D gene: NA
CDR3 protein: CSASPSNEQFF
CDR3 DNA: TGCAGTGCTAGCCCGAGTAATGAGCAGTTCTTC

V gene: TRBV19
J gene: TRBJ1-5
D gene: NA
CDR3 protein: CASSSPMDRYQPQHF
CDR3 DNA: TGTGCCAGTAGTAGTCCGATGGACAGATATCAGCCCCAGCATTTT

V gene: TRBV27
J gene: TRBJ2-1
D gene: NA
CDR3 protein: CASSLRGRTGAGTYNEQFF
CDR3 DNA: TGTGCCAGCAGTTTACGGGGTCGGACGGGGGCAGGCACCTACAATGAGCAGTTCTTC

V gene: TRBV5-1
J gene: TRBJ1-2
D gene: TRBD1
CDR3 protein: CASSEGQGTPHTF
CDR3 DNA: TGCGCCAGCAGCGAGGGACAGGGGACGCCCCACACCTTC

V gene: TRBV5-6
J gene: TRBJ2-4
D gene: NA
CDR3 protein: CASSLVGLQGDGNIQYF
CDR3 DNA: TGTGCCAGCAGCTTGGTGGGGTTACAGGGCGATGGGAACATTCAGTACTTC

V gene: TRBV5-1
J gene: TRBJ1-2
D gene: TRBD1
CDR3 protein: CASSLEGQDLYGYTF
CDR3 DNA: TGCGCCAGCAGCTTGGAGGGACAGGACTTGTATGGCTACACCTTC

V gene: TRBV2
J gene: TRBJ2-7
D gene: NA
CDR3 protein: CASTPGLYEQYF
CDR3 DNA: TGTGCCAGCACTCCGGGACTCTACGAGCAGTACTTC

V gene: TRBV19
J gene: TRBJ2-3
D gene: TRBD2
CDR3 protein: CASPVGCGGRRADTQYF
CDR3 DNA: TGTGCCAGCCCCGTAGGGTGCGGGGGTAGGAGAGCAGATACGCAGTATTTT

V gene: TRBV25-1
J gene: TRBJ2-1
D gene: NA
CDR3 protein: CASSGSYAAYNEQFF
CDR3 DNA: TGTGCCAGCAGTGGATCCTACGCGGCCTACAATGAGCAGTTCTTC

V gene: TRBV19
J gene: TRBJ2-1
D gene: NA
CDR3 protein: CASKSSPYYNEQFF
CDR3 DNA: TGTGCCAGTAAGTCTAGTCCCTACTACAATGAGCAGTTCTTC

V gene: TRBV30
J gene: TRBJ2-7
D gene: TRBD1
CDR3 protein: CAWSVRGQTVSSYEQYF
CDR3 DNA: TGTGCCTGGAGTGTACGGGGACAGACAGTCAGCTCCTACGAGCAGTACTTC

V gene: TRBV20-1
J gene: TRBJ2-5
D gene: NA
CDR3 protein: CSAPLAYEQYF
CDR3 DNA: TGCAGTGCTCCGCTCGCTTATGAGCAGTACTTC

V gene: TRBV19
J gene: TRBJ2-7
D gene: TRBD2
CDR3 protein: CASSSSGRGSSYEQYF
CDR3 DNA: TGTGCCAGTAGTTCTAGCGGGAGGGGATCCTCCTACGAGCAGTACTTC